These 27 T cell receptor beta chains came from one sample sequenced in a study of blood T cell repertoires in COVID-19. Clones were sequenced by immunoSEQ multiplex PCR, and TCRdb holds only the in-frame ones, with some missing. The data show approximately 250,000 clones, roughly 90% seen once. Source material: peripheral blood. The source is a man aged 30 to 45 who had recovered from COVID-19.

This rearrangement joins TRBV5-1 to TRBJ2-3; perhaps TRBD1 as D (5 bases). V gave up 0 bases and J gave up 0 bases, with 8 bases separating them. Germline CDR1 reads SGHRS; CDR2 reads YFSETQ. The length of the CDR3 is 15 residues. For the CDR3, the DNA is TGCGCCAGCAGCTTGGGCAGGGCTAGCACAGATACGCAGTATTTT. The encoded protein is CASSLGRASTDTQYF.

The rearrangement links TRBV7-6 to TRBJ1-1; no clear D. CDR1 is SGHVS and CDR2 is FNYEAQ in the germline V gene. The CDR3 is 15 residues long. With 0 bases removed from V and 1 base from J, the gap between germline ends came to 9 bases. The CDR3 region is CASSLAGLPNTEAFF. In nucleotides, the CDR3 is TGTGCCAGCAGCTTAGCTGGACTCCCGAACACTGAAGCTTTCTTT.

V usage is TRBV6-5 and J usage is TRBJ1-5; 7 bases map to TRBD1. Per germline, CDR1 MNHEY and CDR2 SVGAGI. The V segment lost 8 bases and the J segment 7 bases; nucleotides outside the gene matches: 8. This CDR3 comprises 13 residues. CDR3 amino acids: CASGGGYGQPQHF. The CDR3 DNA reads TGTGCCAGCGGAGGGGGCTATGGGCAGCCCCAGCATTTT.

The table lists this clone with a count of one. The chain employs TRBV9 and TRBJ2-7; the D gene is possibly TRBD2 (5 bases). The germline CDR1 and CDR2 sequences are SGDLS and YYNGEE. This CDR3 has 15 amino acids. Trimming took 0 bases from V and 3 from J, leaving 13 bases between them. The CDR3 DNA sequence: TGTGCCAGCAGCGTAGGGGAGACAACGATCTACGAGCAGTACTTC. It is translated as CASSVGETTIYEQYF.

The rearrangement uses TRBV30 and TRBJ1-3; possibly TRBD1 for D (6 bases). V was pared by 7 bases and J by 4 bases, with 20 bases between. The CDR3 runs to 15 residues. The germline CDR1 and CDR2 sequences are GTSNPN and SVGIG (reference sequence). CDR3: CAFTGTQGSGNTIYF. DNA of the CDR3: TGTGCCTTTACCGGGACACAGGGCTCAGGAAACACCATATATTTT.

The chain recombines TRBV12-5 with TRBJ2-7; perhaps TRBD2 as D (5 bases). With 10 bases removed from V and 6 bases from J, the gap between germline ends came to 19 bases. Germline V lookup: CDR1 LGHNT, CDR2 FRNRAP. The length of the CDR3 is 13 residues. CDR3 residues: CATSREVGLEQYF. CDR3 coding DNA: TGTGCTACGTCCCGCGAAGTCGGACTCGAGCAGTACTTC. Drawing the rest from reference TRBV12-5 and TRBJ2-7, the complete variable domain is DARVTQTPRHKVTEMGQEVTMRCQPILGHNTVFWYRQTMMQGLELLAYFRNRAPLDDSGMPKDRFSAEMPDATLATLKIQPSEPRDSAVYFCATSREVGLEQYFGPGTRLTVT.

This rearrangement joins TRBV27 to TRBJ2-7, with D perhaps TRBD2 (5 bases). Germline V gene sequence: CDR1 MNHEY, CDR2 SMNVEV (reference sequence). V dropped 3 bases and J dropped 0 bases, with 12 bases sitting between them. CDR3 length: 15 amino acids. The CDR3 DNA is TGTGCCAGCAGTTTCGGGATTTTGAGCTCCTACGAGCAGTACTTC. Translation: CASSFGILSSYEQYF.

This clone was observed once. The rearrangement joins TRBV27 to TRBJ1-2, with D possibly TRBD1 on 6 matching bases. Trimming shortened V by 7 bases and J by 2 bases, and 17 bases separated the two germline ends. The germline gives CDR1 MNHEY, CDR2 SMNVEV (reference sequence). This CDR3 is built from 15 residues. The CDR3 nucleotides read TGTGCCAGCACCTCGACCAGGGGTAAAAACTATGGCTACACCTTC. This codes for CASTSTRGKNYGYTF.

This clone was observed a single time. This sequence joins TRBV5-1 and TRBJ2-3, with D possibly being TRBD1 (6 bases). CDR1 is SGHRS and CDR2 is YFSETQ in the germline V gene. The CDR3 sequence is 14 residues long. V shed 6 bases and J shed 0 bases, with 11 bases lying between them. CDR3 nucleotides: TGCGCCAGCAATTCAGGGACAAGCACAGATACGCAGTATTTT. This encodes CASNSGTSTDTQYF.

The chain is built from TRBV5-1 and TRBJ2-2; weak D call: TRBD2 (6 bases). CDR1 and CDR2 from the germline V gene are SGHRS and YFSETQ. The V gene lost 0 bases and the J gene lost 5 bases, with 17 bases spanning the gap. CDR3 size: 17 residues. The CDR3 protein is CASSLAAGPMGTGELFF. The CDR3 DNA is TGCGCCAGCAGCTTGGCCGCGGGGCCCATGGGGACCGGGGAGCTGTTTTTT.

The chain carries TRBV6-5 and TRBJ1-2; 10 bases line up with TRBD1. V lost 2 bases, J lost 7 bases, and 7 bases stayed unmatched. CDR1 and CDR2 from the germline V gene are MNHEY and SVGAGI. There are 15 residues in the CDR3. CDR3 nucleotides: TGTGCCAGCAGTTACATCCCGACAGGGGGCTTTGGCTACACCTTC. Its translation: CASSYIPTGGFGYTF.

The chain uses TRBV12-3 or TRBV12-4 and TRBJ1-6; D gene ambiguous. V lost 2 bases to trimming and J lost 14 bases, with 7 bases between them. The CDR3 totals 11 residues. CDR3 residues: CASSLRRALHF. In DNA, the CDR3 is TGTGCCAGCAGTTTAAGACGGGCCCTCCACTTT.

This chain links TRBV24-1 with TRBJ2-1; a weak D match, TRBD2 (6 bases). The V end lost 0 bases, the J end lost 8 bases, and 16 bases lay between the germline ends. This CDR3 contains 16 residues. CDR1 is KGHDR, CDR2 SFDVKD, per germline. In DNA form, the CDR3 reads TGTGCCACCAGTGATTTGGTCGGCGGGGAGAATTATGAGCAGTTCTTC. The encoded protein is CATSDLVGGENYEQFF.

J is TRBJ1-2 and V is TRBV6-4; 8 nucleotides agree with TRBD1. The germline CDR1 and CDR2 sequences are MRHNA and SNTAGT. J gave up 6 bases and V 7 bases, and 16 bases lay outside the gene matches. This CDR3 comprises 16 residues. DNA of the CDR3: TGTGCCAGCACCCTCACAGGGGGACGACAGAGGGATGGCTACACCTTC. This codes for CASTLTGGRQRDGYTF.

This clone was observed a few times. V and J are TRBV19 and TRBJ2-1; tentative D call: TRBD1 (5 bases). CDR1 is LNHDA and CDR2 is SQIVND in the germline V gene (reference sequence). The CDR3 sequence is 13 residues long. V gave up 10 bases and J gave up 1 base, with 11 bases separating them. CDR3 amino acids: CATQGLSYNEQFF. The DNA of the CDR3 is TGTGCCACCCAGGGCCTTTCCTACAATGAGCAGTTCTTC.

J is TRBJ2-7 and V is TRBV5-1; TRBD1 matches 8 bases. The CDR3 runs to 16 residues. Germline V gene sequence: CDR1 SGHRS, CDR2 YFSETQ. V was clipped by 0 bases and J by 5 bases; unmatched bases: 10. The chain's CDR3 is CASSLEPGTGYHEQYF. In nucleotides, the CDR3 is TGCGCCAGCAGCTTGGAACCCGGGACAGGATACCACGAGCAGTACTTC.

V is TRBV5-5 and J is TRBJ2-7, with D perhaps TRBD2 (7 bases). CDR3 length: 15 amino acids. The V end was cut by 4 bases, the J end by 2 bases, with 16 bases between. Germline values: CDR1 SGHKS, CDR2 YYEKEE (reference sequence). The CDR3 protein is CASSPPGGPAYEQYF. CDR3 bases: TGTGCCAGCAGCCCACCGGGGGGCCCCGCCTACGAGCAGTACTTC.

This sequence joins TRBV12-3 or TRBV12-4 and TRBJ2-2; 7 nucleotides line up with TRBD1. The CDR3 extends over 13 amino acids. Trimming cost V 8 bases and J 7 bases; bases outside gene matches: 7. The CDR3 region has the DNA TGTGCCAGCTCGACAGGGTATAACGGGGAGCTGTTTTTT. Translation: CASSTGYNGELFF.

CDR3 sequence: CASSIEASGGPYEQYF. The DNA for the CDR3 is TGTGCCAGTAGTATAGAGGCTAGCGGGGGCCCCTACGAGCAGTACTTC. V and J are TRBV19 and TRBJ2-7; 10 bases line up with TRBD2. The CDR3 spans 16 residues. Germline V CDR1 and CDR2: LNHDA, SQIVND (reference sequence). The junction had 4 bases not matched to a gene; V was cut back by 0 bases and J by 2 bases.

V gene TRBV19 combines with J gene TRBJ2-2; a weak D match, TRBD2 (5 bases). The CDR3 is made up of 13 amino acids. With 8 bases removed from V and 7 bases from J, the gap between germline ends came to 14 bases. The germline gives CDR1 LNHDA, CDR2 SQIVND (reference sequence). The CDR3, as DNA: TGTGCCAGTTACCTTCGGGGAAACGGGGAGCTGTTTTTT. Translated, it gives CASYLRGNGELFF.

The rearrangement links TRBV9 to TRBJ2-7; 7 bases line up with TRBD2. This CDR3 spans 14 amino acids. Per the germline V gene, CDR1 is SGDLS and CDR2 is YYNGEE. V shed 1 base and J 5 bases; nucleotides not matched to a gene: 6. For the CDR3, the DNA is TGTGCCAGCAGCGTACGCGGGGGAACGGACGAGCAGTACTTC. This codes for CASSVRGGTDEQYF.

The rearrangement uses TRBV28 and TRBJ1-6; tentatively, D is TRBD1 (5 bases). The CDR3 runs 14 residues. CDR1 is MDHEN, CDR2 SYDVKM, per germline. Trimming stripped 10 bases from V and 11 bases from J, with 21 bases between. The CDR3 loop is CATGSQSRDTPLHF. The CDR3 DNA is TGTGCCACCGGATCCCAATCCAGGGATACACCCCTCCACTTT.

This chain uses TRBV5-1 with TRBJ1-5; D is uncertain. CDR1 is SGHRS and CDR2 is YFSETQ in the germline V gene. The CDR3 has 14 amino acids. The V end lost 4 bases, the J end lost 4 bases, and 12 bases lay between the germline ends. CDR3 sequence reads: CASSESGSNQPQHF. CDR3 nucleotides: TGCGCCAGCAGCGAGTCAGGATCGAATCAGCCCCAGCATTTT.

This clone was observed a single time. This same CDR3 is encoded by further DNA sequences in the sample. The V and J genes are TRBV4-3 and TRBJ1-1; D might be TRBD1 (6 bases). In germline, CDR1 is LGHNA, CDR2 YSLEER. V was shortened by 0 bases and J by 3 bases, with 8 bases between the two germline ends. The CDR3 covers 14 residues. The CDR3 sequence: CASSQDRGHTEAFF. The CDR3 bases are TGCGCCAGCAGCCAAGACAGGGGACACACTGAAGCTTTCTTT.

The chain couples TRBV5-1 to TRBJ2-1; D gene ambiguous. The germline V gene encodes CDR1 SGHRS and CDR2 YFSETQ. This CDR3 spans 14 amino acids. The ends were cut back, 1 base at V and 4 bases at J, with 9 bases in the middle. CDR3 sequence: CASSLSAAYNEQFF. As DNA, the CDR3 is TGCGCCAGCAGCTTGTCTGCGGCTTACAATGAGCAGTTCTTC.

The gene calls are TRBV6-2 or TRBV6-3 and TRBJ2-7; possible D gene TRBD2, 5 bases. Germline CDR1 is MNHEY and CDR2 is SVGEGT. V shed 0 bases and J shed 3 bases, with 18 bases lying between them. The CDR3 has 17 residues. CDR3: CASSYSPAGFSDYEQYF. The CDR3 DNA is TGTGCCAGCAGTTACTCCCCCGCGGGCTTCTCGGACTACGAGCAGTACTTC.

V gene TRBV19 combines with J gene TRBJ2-7; D is possibly TRBD1 (6 bases). Trimming removed 3 bases from V and 5 bases from J, with 14 bases in between. This CDR3 is 14 amino acids long. Germline V gene lookup returns CDR1 LNHDA and CDR2 SQIVND (reference sequence). CDR3 DNA: TGTGCCAGTAGTATGGTAGGGACAACGGACGAGCAGTACTTC. Protein: CASSMVGTTDEQYF.